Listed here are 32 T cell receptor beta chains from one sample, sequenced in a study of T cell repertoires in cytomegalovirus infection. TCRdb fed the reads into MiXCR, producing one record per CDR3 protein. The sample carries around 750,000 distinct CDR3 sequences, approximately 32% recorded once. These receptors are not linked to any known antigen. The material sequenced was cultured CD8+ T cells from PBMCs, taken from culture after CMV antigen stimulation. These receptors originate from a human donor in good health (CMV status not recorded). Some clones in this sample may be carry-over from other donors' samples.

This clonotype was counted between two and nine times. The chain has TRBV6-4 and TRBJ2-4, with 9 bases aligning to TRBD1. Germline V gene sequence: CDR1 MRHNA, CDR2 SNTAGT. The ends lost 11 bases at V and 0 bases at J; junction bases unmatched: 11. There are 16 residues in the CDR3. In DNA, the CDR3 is TGTGCCCGGGGGACAGGGAGACTAATAGCCAAAAACATTCAGTACTTC. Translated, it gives CARGTGRLIAKNIQYF.

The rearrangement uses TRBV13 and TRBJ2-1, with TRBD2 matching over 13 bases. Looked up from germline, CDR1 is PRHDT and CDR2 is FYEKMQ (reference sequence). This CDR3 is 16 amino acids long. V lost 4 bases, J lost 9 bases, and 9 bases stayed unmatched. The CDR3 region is CASSSSTSGGAGEQFF. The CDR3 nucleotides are TGTGCCAGCAGCTCCAGCACTAGCGGGGGGGCTGGTGAGCAGTTCTTC. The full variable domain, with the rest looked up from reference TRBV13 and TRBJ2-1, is AAGVIQSPRHLIKEKRETATLKCYPIPRHDTVYWYQQGPGQDPQFLISFYEKMQSDKGSIPDRFSAQQFSDYHSELNMSSLELGDSALYFCASSSSTSGGAGEQFFGPGTRLTVL.

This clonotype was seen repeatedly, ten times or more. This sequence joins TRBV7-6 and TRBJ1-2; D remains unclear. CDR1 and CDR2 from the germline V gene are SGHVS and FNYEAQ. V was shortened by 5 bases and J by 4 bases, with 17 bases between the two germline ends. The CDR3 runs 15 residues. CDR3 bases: TGTGCCAGCAGCCCCGGGGAATTTGCGGGCTATGGCTACACCTTC. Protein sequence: CASSPGEFAGYGYTF.

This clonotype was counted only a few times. CDR3 sequence: CASSLVSLSDNEQFF. The DNA of the CDR3 is TGTGCCAGCAGCTTAGTGAGTTTATCCGACAATGAGCAGTTCTTC. The chain is built from TRBV7-9 and TRBJ2-1; no clear D gene. The CDR3 extends over 15 amino acids. Germline V gene lookup returns CDR1 SEHNR and CDR2 FQNEAQ (reference sequence). The V gene lost 1 base and the J gene lost 5 bases, with 12 bases spanning the gap.

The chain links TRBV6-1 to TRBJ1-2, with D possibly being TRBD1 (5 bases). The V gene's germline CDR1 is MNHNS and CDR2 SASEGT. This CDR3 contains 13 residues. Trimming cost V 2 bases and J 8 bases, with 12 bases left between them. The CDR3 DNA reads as TGTGCCAGCAGTGAAATGGGGGTGGACGGCTACACCTTC. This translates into CASSEMGVDGYTF.

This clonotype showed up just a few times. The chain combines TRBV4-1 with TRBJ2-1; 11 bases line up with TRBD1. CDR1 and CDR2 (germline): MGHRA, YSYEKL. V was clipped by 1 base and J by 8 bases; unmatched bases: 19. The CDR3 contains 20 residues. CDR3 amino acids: CASSQAGTGGKVSVIDEQFF. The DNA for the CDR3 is TGCGCCAGCAGCCAAGCCGGGACAGGGGGGAAGGTGAGCGTTATCGATGAGCAGTTCTTC.

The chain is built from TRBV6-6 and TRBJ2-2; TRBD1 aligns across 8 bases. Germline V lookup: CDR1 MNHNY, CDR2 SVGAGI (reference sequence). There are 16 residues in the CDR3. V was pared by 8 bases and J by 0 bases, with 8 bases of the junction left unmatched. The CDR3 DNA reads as TGTGCCAGCGGGTTTTTACAGGGGGCGAACACCGGGGAGCTGTTTTTT. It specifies CASGFLQGANTGELFF.

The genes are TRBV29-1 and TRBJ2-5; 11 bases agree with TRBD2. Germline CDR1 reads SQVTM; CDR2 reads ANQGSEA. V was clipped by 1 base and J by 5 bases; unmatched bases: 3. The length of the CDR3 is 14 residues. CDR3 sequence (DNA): TGCAGCGTTGAAGTAGCGGGGGGGCGGGAGACCCAGTACTTC. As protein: CSVEVAGGRETQYF. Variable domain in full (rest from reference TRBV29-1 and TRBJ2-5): SAVISQKPSRDICQRGTSLTIQCQVDSQVTMMFWYRQQPGQSLTLIATANQGSEATYESGFVIDKFPISRPNLTFSTLTVSNMSPEDSSIYLCSVEVAGGRETQYFGPGTRLLVL.

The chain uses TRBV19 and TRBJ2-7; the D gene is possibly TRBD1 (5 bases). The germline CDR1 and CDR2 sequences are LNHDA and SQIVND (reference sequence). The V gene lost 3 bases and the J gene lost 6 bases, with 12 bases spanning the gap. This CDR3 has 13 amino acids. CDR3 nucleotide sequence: TGTGCCAGTAGTATCGGCAGGGCCTCCGAGCAGTACTTC. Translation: CASSIGRASEQYF.

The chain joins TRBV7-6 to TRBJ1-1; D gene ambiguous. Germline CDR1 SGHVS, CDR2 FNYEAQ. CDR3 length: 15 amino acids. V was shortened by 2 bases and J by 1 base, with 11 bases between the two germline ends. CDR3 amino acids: CASSLRQAGNTEAFF. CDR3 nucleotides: TGTGCCAGCAGCTTACGGCAGGCAGGGAACACTGAAGCTTTCTTT.

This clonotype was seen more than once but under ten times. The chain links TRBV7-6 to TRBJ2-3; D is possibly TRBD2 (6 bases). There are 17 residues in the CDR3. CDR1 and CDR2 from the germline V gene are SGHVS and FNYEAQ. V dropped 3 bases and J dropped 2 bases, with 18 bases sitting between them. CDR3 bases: TGTGCCAGCAGCTTTCCAAAGGAGGGACCGCTCACAGATACGCAGTATTTT. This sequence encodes CASSFPKEGPLTDTQYF.

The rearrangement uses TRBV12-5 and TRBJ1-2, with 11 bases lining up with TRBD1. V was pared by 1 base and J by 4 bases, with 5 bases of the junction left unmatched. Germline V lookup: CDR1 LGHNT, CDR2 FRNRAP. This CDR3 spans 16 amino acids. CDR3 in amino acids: CASGLGGQGASYGYTF. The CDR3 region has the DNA TGTGCTAGTGGTTTGGGCGGACAGGGGGCTAGCTATGGCTACACCTTC.

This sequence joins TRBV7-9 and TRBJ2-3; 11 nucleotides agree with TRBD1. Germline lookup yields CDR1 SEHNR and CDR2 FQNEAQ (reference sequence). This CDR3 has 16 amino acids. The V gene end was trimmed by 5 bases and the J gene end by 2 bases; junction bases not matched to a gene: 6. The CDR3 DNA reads TGTGCCAGCAGCCCAAGGACAGGGGGCGTCACAGATACGCAGTATTTT. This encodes CASSPRTGGVTDTQYF.

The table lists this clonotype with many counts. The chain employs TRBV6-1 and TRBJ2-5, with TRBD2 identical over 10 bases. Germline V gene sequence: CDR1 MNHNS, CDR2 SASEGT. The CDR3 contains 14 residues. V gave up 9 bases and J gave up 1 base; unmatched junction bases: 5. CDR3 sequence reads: CASQTSGFQETQYF. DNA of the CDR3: TGTGCCAGTCAGACTAGCGGGTTCCAAGAGACCCAGTACTTC.

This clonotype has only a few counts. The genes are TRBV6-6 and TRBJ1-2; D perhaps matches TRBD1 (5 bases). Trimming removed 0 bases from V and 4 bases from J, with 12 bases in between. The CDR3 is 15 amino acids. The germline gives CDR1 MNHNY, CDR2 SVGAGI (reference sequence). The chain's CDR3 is CASSYSSRDGYGYTF. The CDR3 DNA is TGTGCCAGCAGTTACTCGAGCAGGGACGGCTATGGCTACACCTTC.

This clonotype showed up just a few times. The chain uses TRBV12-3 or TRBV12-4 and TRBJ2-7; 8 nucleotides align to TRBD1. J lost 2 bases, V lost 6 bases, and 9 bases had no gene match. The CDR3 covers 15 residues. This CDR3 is CASSPDRDLTYEQYF. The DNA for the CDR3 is TGTGCCAGCAGCCCGGACAGGGACCTTACCTACGAGCAGTACTTC.

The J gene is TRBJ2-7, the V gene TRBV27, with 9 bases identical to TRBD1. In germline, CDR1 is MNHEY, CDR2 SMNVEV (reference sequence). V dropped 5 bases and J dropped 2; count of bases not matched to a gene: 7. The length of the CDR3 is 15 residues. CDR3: CASSAGTGKTYEQYF. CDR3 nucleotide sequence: TGTGCCAGCAGTGCCGGGACAGGGAAAACCTACGAGCAGTACTTC.

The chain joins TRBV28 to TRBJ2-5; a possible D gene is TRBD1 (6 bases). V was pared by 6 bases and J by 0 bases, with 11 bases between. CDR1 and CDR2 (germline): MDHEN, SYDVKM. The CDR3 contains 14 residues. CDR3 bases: TGTGCCAGCAGATATACAGGGAACCAAGAGACCCAGTACTTC. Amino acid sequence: CASRYTGNQETQYF.

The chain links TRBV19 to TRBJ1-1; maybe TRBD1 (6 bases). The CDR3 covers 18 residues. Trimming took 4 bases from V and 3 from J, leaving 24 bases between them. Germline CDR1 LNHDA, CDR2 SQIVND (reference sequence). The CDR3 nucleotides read TGTGCCAGTAGTAGATTAATGAACAGGGAGGAGAAGTACACTGAAGCTTTCTTT. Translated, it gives CASSRLMNREEKYTEAFF.

The CDR3 coding sequence is TGTGCCACCAGTGACCCTAGGGGGGGAGATACGCAGTATTTT. It codes for CATSDPRGGDTQYF. The chain couples TRBV24-1 to TRBJ2-3, with a possible D match to TRBD2 (7 bases). Trimming took 4 bases from V and 5 from J, leaving 12 bases between them. In germline, CDR1 is KGHDR, CDR2 SFDVKD. The CDR3 loop spans 14 amino acids.

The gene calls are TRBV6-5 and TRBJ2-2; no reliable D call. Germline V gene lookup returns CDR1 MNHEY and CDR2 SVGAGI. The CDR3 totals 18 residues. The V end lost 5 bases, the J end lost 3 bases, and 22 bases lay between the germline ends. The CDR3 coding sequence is TGTGCCAGCAGTCCCCCCGGACCCGCCGGCCCGTACACCGGGGAGCTGTTTTTT. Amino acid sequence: CASSPPGPAGPYTGELFF.

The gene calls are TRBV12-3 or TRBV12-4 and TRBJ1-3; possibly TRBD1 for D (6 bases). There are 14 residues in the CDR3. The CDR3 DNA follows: TGTGCAGAAATAAGGGGGGGCTCTGGAAACACCATATATTTT. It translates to CAEIRGGSGNTIYF.

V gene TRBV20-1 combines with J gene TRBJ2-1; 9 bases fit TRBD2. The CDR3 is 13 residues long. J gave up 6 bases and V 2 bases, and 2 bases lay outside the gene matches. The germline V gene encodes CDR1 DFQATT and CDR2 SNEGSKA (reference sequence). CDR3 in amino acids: CSARRRGGNEQFF. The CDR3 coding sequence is TGCAGTGCTAGAAGGCGGGGGGGCAATGAGCAGTTCTTC.

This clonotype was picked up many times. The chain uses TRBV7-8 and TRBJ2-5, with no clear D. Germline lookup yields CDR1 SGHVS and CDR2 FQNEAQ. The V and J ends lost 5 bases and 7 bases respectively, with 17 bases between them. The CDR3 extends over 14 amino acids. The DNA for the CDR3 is TGTGCCAGCAGCCGCGATAGATTTTTCGGGACCCAGTACTTC. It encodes CASSRDRFFGTQYF. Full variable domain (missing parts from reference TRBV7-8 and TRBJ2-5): GAGVSQSPRYKVAKRGQDVALRCDPISGHVSLFWYQQALGQGPEFLTYFQNEAQLDKSGLPSDRFFAERPEGSVSTLKIQRTQQEDSAVYLCASSRDRFFGTQYFGPGTRLLVL.

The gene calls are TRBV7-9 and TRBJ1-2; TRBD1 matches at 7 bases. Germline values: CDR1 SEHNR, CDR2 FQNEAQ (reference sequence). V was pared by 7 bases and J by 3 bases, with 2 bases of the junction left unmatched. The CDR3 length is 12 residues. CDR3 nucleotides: TGTGCCAGCAACAGGGGTGACTATGGCTACACCTTC. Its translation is CASNRGDYGYTF.

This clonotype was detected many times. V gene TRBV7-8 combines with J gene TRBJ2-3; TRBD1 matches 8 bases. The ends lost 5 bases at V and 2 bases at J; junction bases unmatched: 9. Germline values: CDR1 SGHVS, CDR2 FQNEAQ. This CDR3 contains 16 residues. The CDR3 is CASSRQGTGITDTQYF. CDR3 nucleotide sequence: TGTGCCAGCAGCCGACAAGGGACAGGTATCACAGATACGCAGTATTTT.

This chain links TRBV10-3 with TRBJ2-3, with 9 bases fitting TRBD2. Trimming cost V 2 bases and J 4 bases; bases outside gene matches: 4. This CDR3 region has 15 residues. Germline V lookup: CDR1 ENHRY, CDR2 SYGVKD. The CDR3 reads CAISENSGGSDTQYF. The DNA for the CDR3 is TGTGCCATCAGTGAGAATAGCGGGGGTTCAGATACGCAGTATTTT.

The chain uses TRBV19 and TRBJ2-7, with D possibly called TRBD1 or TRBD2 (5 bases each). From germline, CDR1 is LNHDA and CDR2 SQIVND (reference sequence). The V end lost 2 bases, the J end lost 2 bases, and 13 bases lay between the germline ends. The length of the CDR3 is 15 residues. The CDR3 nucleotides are TGTGCCAGTAGTATACTTCGGGACGGACCCTACGAGCAGTACTTC. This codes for CASSILRDGPYEQYF.

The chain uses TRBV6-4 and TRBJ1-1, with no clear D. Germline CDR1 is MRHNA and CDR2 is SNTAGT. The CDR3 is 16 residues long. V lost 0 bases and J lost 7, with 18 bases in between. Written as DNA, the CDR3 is TGTGCCAGCAGTGACTCGAGGCCCCCCCGAGAGTGTGAAGCTTTCTTT. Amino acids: CASSDSRPPRECEAFF.

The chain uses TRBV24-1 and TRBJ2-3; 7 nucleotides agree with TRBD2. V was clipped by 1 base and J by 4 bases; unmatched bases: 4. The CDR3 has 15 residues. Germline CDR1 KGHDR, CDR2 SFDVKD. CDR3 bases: TGTGCCACCAGTGATTTAGAGGGAGGGCCAGATACGCAGTATTTT. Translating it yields CATSDLEGGPDTQYF.

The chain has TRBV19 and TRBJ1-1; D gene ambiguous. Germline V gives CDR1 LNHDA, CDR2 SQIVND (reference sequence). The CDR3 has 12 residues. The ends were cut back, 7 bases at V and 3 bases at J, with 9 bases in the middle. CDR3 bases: TGTGCCAGTATCGGGGAAGACACTGAAGCTTTCTTT. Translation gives CASIGEDTEAFF.

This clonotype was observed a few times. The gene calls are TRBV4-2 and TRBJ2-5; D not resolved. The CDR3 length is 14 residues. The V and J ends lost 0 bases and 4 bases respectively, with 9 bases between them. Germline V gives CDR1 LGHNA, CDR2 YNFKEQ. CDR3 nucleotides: TGTGCCAGCAGCCAAGATAAGCGCGGAGAGACCCAGTACTTC. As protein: CASSQDKRGETQYF.